The sequence of this TCR beta chain was determined in a study of blood T cell repertoires in COVID-19. Study-level background: Samples taken during acute and convalescent COVID-19 were collected in the United States, Italy and Spain. In each case, the material was cDNA or gDNA derived from T cells, B-cell-depleted T cells, or PBMCs.

This CDR3 is 15 amino acids long. The V gene's germline CDR1 is SGHRS and CDR2 YFSETQ. Trimming took 3 bases from V and 7 from J, leaving 17 bases between them. This clone was counted between two and nine times. Per the authors' pipeline: The assay estimated nucleated cells by amplifying reference gene primers. Method: immunoSEQ multiplex PCR; TCRdb's copy keeps in-frame clones and lacks some. Clonal size and the V and J genes are those of that table, whereas D and trimming came from the DNA. The profile shows about 130,000 clones, 75% to 90% of them singletons. Enrolment of Seattle patients took place during active infection, and they were followed longitudinally.

This clonotype was sampled from a man in his sixties with COVID-19, enrolled during active disease. The genes are TRBV5-1 and TRBJ1-3; D remains ambiguous. Sample: peripheral blood. CDR3 protein: CASSSDGNWMNTIYF. DNA for the CDR3: TGCGCCAGCAGCTCTGACGGGAATTGGATGAACACCATATATTTT.